The rows below give T cell receptor beta chains drawn from one sample of a study of post-analysis software for immune sequencing data. MiXCR, run by TCRdb on the PCR reads, gives a single entry per CDR3 protein. The sample has about 770,000 distinct CDR3 sequences, 46% seen once. The specimen sequenced was blood. These receptors were obtained from a girl under 18 with multiple sclerosis. Each CDR3 is given with its conserved first and last residue. The D gene is left open where the match is weak. Clone size appears in some rows only: once, few, many, or a class for an expanded clone.

J gene	V gene	clone size	D gene	CDR3 DNA	CDR3 protein
TRBJ2-3	TRBV12-3/TRBV12-4	.	.	TGTGCCAGCAGACCTCTAACTAGCAGCACAGATACGCAGTATTTT	CASRPLTSSTDTQYF
TRBJ1-4	TRBV20-1	.	.	TGCAGTGCTAAGCGGGGGCTAACTAATGAAAAACTGTTTTTT	CSAKRGLTNEKLFF
TRBJ2-7	TRBV6-2/TRBV6-3	.	.	TGTGCCAGCAGTTTCCCGGGGGCAGCTCGCTCCTACGAGCAGTACTTC	CASSFPGAARSYEQYF
TRBJ1-2	TRBV28	few	TRBD1	TGTGCCAGCAGTTACCCCAGGGGGCTTGGCTATGGCTACACCTTC	CASSYPRGLGYGYTF
TRBJ1-2	TRBV25-1	few	.	TGTGCCAGCAGTCCAGACGTAGGGGTACGGGGCTACACCTTC	CASSPDVGVRGYTF
TRBJ2-3	TRBV20-1	.	TRBD2	TGCAGTGCTAGGAAACTAGCGAGTGGGTCAGATACGCAGTATTTT	CSARKLASGSDTQYF
TRBJ2-5	TRBV7-9	.	.	TGTTCCAGCAGCTTATCAGGGTGGGAAGAGACCCAGTACTTC	CSSSLSGWEETQYF
TRBJ2-7	TRBV20-1	few	TRBD2	TGCAGTGCTACGGACCCTCTAGCGGGAGCCTACGAGCAGTACTTC	CSATDPLAGAYEQYF
TRBJ1-2	TRBV20-1	few	.	TGCAGTGCTAGTCCCCCCAACGTCGGGGGCTACACCTTC	CSASPPNVGGYTF
TRBJ2-7	TRBV7-9	.	.	TGTGCCAGCAGGCGGACCGAGACTAGCTCCTACGAGCAGTACTTC	CASRRTETSSYEQYF
TRBJ2-7	TRBV7-9	many	.	TGTGCCAGCAGCCTCCCCGAGGGCGATACCTACGAGCAGTACTTC	CASSLPEGDTYEQYF
TRBJ2-5	TRBV12-3/TRBV12-4	few	.	TGTGCCAGCAGTTTTTGGACGGTTCAAGAGACCCAGTACTTC	CASSFWTVQETQYF
TRBJ2-3	TRBV27	.	.	TGTGCCAGCAGTCTCCGGTCTAGCGTTACAGATACGCAGTATTTT	CASSLRSSVTDTQYF
TRBJ2-5	TRBV20-1	.	TRBD1	TGCAGTGCCCCCCGGACAGGGAAGTTACAAGAGACCCAGTACTTC	CSAPRTGKLQETQYF
TRBJ2-1	TRBV12-3/TRBV12-4	.	TRBD2	TGTGCCAGCAGTCCTCAACTAGCGGGAGGGCACAATGAGCAGTTCTTC	CASSPQLAGGHNEQFF
TRBJ2-1	TRBV6-6	.	TRBD2	TGTGCCAGCACACGCACGGGACTAGCGGCCAATGAGCAGTTCTTC	CASTRTGLAANEQFF
TRBJ1-5	TRBV27	.	TRBD1	TGTGCCAGCAGTCGACAGGGGCTGGGCAATCAGCCCCAGCATTTT	CASSRQGLGNQPQHF
TRBJ2-5	TRBV29-1	.	TRBD2	TGCAGCGTTGAGGACAGCGGGAGGGCCTCGGGGGAGCAGTACTTC	CSVEDSGRASGEQYF
TRBJ1-2	TRBV19	.	.	TGTGCCAGTAGTGCACTCCTGAGCACCGACTATGGCTACACCTTC	CASSALLSTDYGYTF
TRBJ2-7	TRBV6-5	.	.	TGTGCCAGCAGTCCGGACAGCACATTCTACGAGCAGTACTTC	CASSPDSTFYEQYF
TRBJ2-1	TRBV29-1	.	.	TGCAGCCTCTCCATCGGGAGCTCCTACAATGAGCAGTTCTTC	CSLSIGSSYNEQFF
TRBJ1-2	TRBV30	.	TRBD1	TGTGCCCTGACAGGGGGCTTTATCTATGGCTACACCTTC	CALTGGFIYGYTF
TRBJ2-3	TRBV10-3	.	.	TGTGCCACCAACAGGGCTAGCGGAGGGGACGCAGATACGCAGTATTTT	CATNRASGGDADTQYF
TRBJ1-4	TRBV20-1	.	.	TGCAGTGCTAGTCGGTCTGAAAAACTGTTTTTT	CSASRSEKLFF
TRBJ2-1	TRBV20-1	many	TRBD2	TGCAGTGCGGCCCCTCAGGCGGGGGTCTACAATGAGCAGTTCTTC	CSAAPQAGVYNEQFF
TRBJ2-2	TRBV6-5	.	TRBD1	TGTGCCAGCAGTTACACAGGGGGCTGGACCGGGGAGCTGTTTTTT	CASSYTGGWTGELFF
TRBJ2-5	TRBV20-1	.	.	TGCAGTGCTAGCCCCCTAACTCAGCTGGAAGAGACCCAGTACTTC	CSASPLTQLEETQYF
TRBJ2-1	TRBV9	.	TRBD2	TGTGCCAGCAGCGTAGAGAAGGCGGGAGGAGCCTACAATGAGCAGTTCTTC	CASSVEKAGGAYNEQFF
TRBJ2-6	TRBV6-1	.	TRBD1	TGTGCCAGCAGTCCAAAGGACAGGGTCCTCGCTGGGGCCAACGTCCTGACTTTC	CASSPKDRVLAGANVLTF
TRBJ2-1	TRBV7-3	.	.	TGTGCCAGCAGCCCCAGCAGGGTTACCTACAATGAGCAGGTCTTC	CASSPSRVTYNEQVF
TRBJ2-7	TRBV29-1	.	TRBD1	TGCAGCGTTTACAGGGGGACTCACGAGCAGTACTTC	CSVYRGTHEQYF
TRBJ2-1	TRBV24-1	few	TRBD2	TGTGCCACCAGTGACACGAGCGGGAGGATGAGCAATGAGCAGTTCTTC	CATSDTSGRMSNEQFF
TRBJ1-2	TRBV4-3	few	.	TGCGCCAGCAGCCAGCAGGGGAAAGGCTACACCTTC	CASSQQGKGYTF
TRBJ2-1	TRBV5-1	.	.	TGCGCCAGCAGCCCACGGCCCCGAAGCTCCTACAATGAGCAGTTCTTC	CASSPRPRSSYNEQFF
TRBJ1-2	TRBV7-9	.	TRBD1	TGTGCCAGCAGCTTACAGCCCCCCGGACAGGGTAGAGGCTACACCTTC	CASSLQPPGQGRGYTF
TRBJ2-1	TRBV5-1	once	.	TGCGCCAGCAGCGAACTGGGGCCCTACAATGAGCAGTTCTTC	CASSELGPYNEQFF
TRBJ2-5	TRBV4-1	few	.	TGCGCCAGCAGCCAAGAGGACAGTACGATTGAGACCCAGTACTTC	CASSQEDSTIETQYF
TRBJ1-2	TRBV11-2	.	.	TGTGCCAGCAGCTTAGGCGGGTTTCGACAGGCGGGCTACACCTTC	CASSLGGFRQAGYTF
TRBJ2-3	TRBV15	once	TRBD2	TGTGCCTCCAGCAGACCTGGACTAGCGGGAGATCGTGGGGCGGATACGCAGTATTTT	CASSRPGLAGDRGADTQYF
TRBJ1-4	TRBV3-1	few	.	TGTGCCAGCAGCCAAGTTTCAGGGAGCCCCGAAAGTCTGTTTTTT	CASSQVSGSPESLFF
TRBJ2-7	TRBV15	few	TRBD1	TGTGCCACCAGCAGAATGGGACAGATCTACGAGCAGTACTTC	CATSRMGQIYEQYF
TRBJ1-1	TRBV28	few	TRBD1	TGTGCCAGCAGTCCGGACAGGGGGAGGACTGAAGCTTTCTTT	CASSPDRGRTEAFF
TRBJ2-7	TRBV7-2	.	.	TGTGCCAGCAGCTCCGGACCCCAAACCGCCGCATACGAGCAGTACTTC	CASSSGPQTAAYEQYF
TRBJ1-5	TRBV5-1	.	.	TGCGCCAGCAGCCTATCCCCGACTAGCAATCAGCCCCAGCATTTT	CASSLSPTSNQPQHF
TRBJ1-2	TRBV10-3	.	.	TGTGCCATCGCAAATCAGGGGAACTTTGGCTACACCTTC	CAIANQGNFGYTF
TRBJ1-5	TRBV5-6	few	.	TGTGCCAGCAGCTTGTCCAGGCAATACAATCAGCCCCAGCATTTT	CASSLSRQYNQPQHF
TRBJ2-3	TRBV29-1	few	TRBD2	TGCAGCGTTGAGGGGGGGAGCCCCACAGATACGCAGTATTTT	CSVEGGSPTDTQYF
TRBJ1-4	TRBV7-9	few	TRBD1	TGTGCCAGCTGCCCCGGGACAGGGATTTCTACCGGGGAAAAACTGTTTTTT	CASCPGTGISTGEKLFF
TRBJ2-2	TRBV5-1	.	TRBD2	TGCGCCAGCAGCTTGGTCCGGTGGGCGGGAGGGCCAGATACGAACACCGGGGAGCTGTTTTTT	CASSLVRWAGGPDTNTGELFF
TRBJ2-5	TRBV12-5	few	TRBD1	TGTGCTAGTGGCCCCATCGGGACAGCTCAAGAGACCCAGTACTTC	CASGPIGTAQETQYF
TRBJ2-1	TRBV29-1	few	.	TGCAGCGTCGAGGGGAATGGGAATGAGCAGTTCTTC	CSVEGNGNEQFF
TRBJ1-5	TRBV6-6	.	.	TGTGCCAGCACTATTCGGACAGAGCAGCCCCAGCATTTT	CASTIRTEQPQHF
TRBJ2-3	TRBV6-5	.	TRBD2	TGTGCCAGCAGTTTTGGACTAGCGGGAGCTGCAGATACGCAGTATTTT	CASSFGLAGAADTQYF
TRBJ2-5	TRBV13	.	TRBD2	TGTGCCAGCCGAATAGCGGGAGGGGGAGGAGAGACCCAGTACTTC	CASRIAGGGGETQYF
TRBJ2-7	TRBV12-3/TRBV12-4	few	.	TGTGCCAGCAGTTTAGGTTTAGCTTCAGGGCAAGAGCAGTACTTC	CASSLGLASGQEQYF